This is a list of T cell receptor beta chains from one sample in a study of blood T cell repertoires in COVID-19. Measured with immunoSEQ multiplex PCR; TCRdb has only the in-frame clones, and not every one. The data contain 250,000 or so clones, roughly 88% of them singletons. Source material: peripheral blood. The receptors derive from a woman under 40 with COVID-19, enrolled during active disease. Both conserved end residues are part of each CDR3.

V	CDR3
TRBV6-5	CASSWDRGYTEAFF
TRBV5-1	CASSPLGLAGAGANVLTF
TRBV11-2	CASSPSGVTDTQYF
TRBV7-2	CASSPGQGLNTEAFF
TRBV11-1	CASSLPYREPDTQYF
TRBV7-9	CASSLQGMNTEAFF
TRBV12-3/TRBV12-4	CASRTSGTDTQYF
TRBV10-2	CASSRAFNYGYTF
TRBV9	CASSVGQGISGNTIYF
TRBV4-1	CASSQVTRDQPQHF
TRBV7-2	CASSFSIGRAVNEQFF
TRBV5-5	CASSFTGGEVHEQYF
TRBV6-2/TRBV6-3	CASSLRYGNQPQHF
TRBV28	CASSLPSGGADKNIQYF
TRBV11-3	CASSDRQGALGDTQYF
TRBV27	CASSRNPTSGGAETQYF
TRBV28	CASSDLLPAGLNTGELFF
TRBV4-3	CASSQVWRGGEDYGYTF
TRBV10-3	CAITQGFDYGYTF
TRBV24-1	CATSGAAGVNEQFF
TRBV5-1	CASSAGPGQGMGEKLFF
TRBV11-3	CASSLVGGQGNEQFF
TRBV5-6	CASSFPYITTQETQYF
TRBV4-2	CASSQGGPTDTQYF
TRBV11-2	CASSLRAGGNQPQHF
TRBV7-9	CASSFPWREDTGELFF
TRBV13	CASSRDTGAYTGELFF
TRBV18	CASSPGLAGGYEQFF